One and the same sample provided the 8 T cell receptor beta chains below, sequenced in a study of early stage breast cancer tumors. TCRdb keeps only in-frame clones here, not all; method: immunoSEQ multiplex PCR. This sample yields roughly 19,000 clones, of which more than 75% are seen a single time; 25% to 35% belongs to the top ten. Source material: blood. The receptors here all came from a person in their sixties or seventies with breast cancer.

V and J are TRBV6-5 and TRBJ1-1; D not resolved. Trimming removed 6 bases from V and 7 bases from J, with 15 bases in between. The germline gives CDR1 MNHEY, CDR2 SVGAGI. The CDR3 has 13 residues. In DNA, the CDR3 is TGTGCCAGCAGCGCGAGGTCGGGCCTTGAAGCTTTCTTT. This gives the protein CASSARSGLEAFF.

The genes are TRBV5-6 and TRBJ2-3, with TRBD2 matching over 7 bases. CDR1 SGHDT and CDR2 YYEEEE come from the germline V gene. The CDR3 length is 14 residues. V lost 4 bases to trimming and J lost 1 base; unmatched junction nucleotides: 3. CDR3: CASSRLAGTDTQYF. The DNA for the CDR3 is TGTGCCAGCAGCCGCCTAGCGGGCACAGATACGCAGTATTTT.

The V gene is TRBV2, the J gene TRBJ1-5; no clear D gene. Trimming shortened V by 5 bases and J by 5 bases, and 10 bases separated the two germline ends. This CDR3 has 13 residues. Looked up from germline, CDR1 is SNHLY and CDR2 is FYNNEI. The CDR3 nucleotides read TGTGCCAGCAGTTACGGTTTAGATCAGCCCCAGCATTTT. Protein product: CASSYGLDQPQHF. The complete variable domain, with remaining parts taken from reference TRBV2 and TRBJ1-5, reads EPEVTQTPSHQVTQMGQEVILRCVPISNHLYFYWYRQILGQKVEFLVSFYNNEISEKSEIFDDQFSVERPDGSNFTLKIRSTKLEDSAMYFCASSYGLDQPQHFGDGTRLSIL.

J is TRBJ2-1 and V is TRBV9, with unresolved D. Germline V CDR1 and CDR2: SGDLS, YYNGEE. This CDR3 contains 11 residues. Between the trimmed V and J ends, which lost 0 bases and 8 bases, there was a span of 3 bases. The chain's CDR3 is CASSVDDEQFF. The DNA for the CDR3 is TGTGCCAGCAGCGTAGATGATGAGCAGTTCTTC.

V is TRBV23-1 and J is TRBJ2-2; D may be TRBD2 (5 bases). TRBV23-1 is identified as an open reading frame with a role that is uncertain. Trimming took 4 bases from V and 6 from J, leaving 18 bases between them. This CDR3 comprises 16 residues. The CDR3 region is CASSRKRAGGAGELFF. The CDR3 DNA reads as TGCGCCAGCAGTCGAAAACGGGCGGGTGGGGCCGGGGAGCTGTTTTTT.

The rearrangement uses TRBV7-8 and TRBJ2-2; TRBD1 matches at 8 bases. Germline V gene lookup returns CDR1 SGHVS and CDR2 FQNEAQ. This CDR3 is 14 amino acids long. V lost 6 bases to trimming and J lost 1 base; unmatched junction nucleotides: 1. The DNA of the CDR3 is TGTGCCAGCAGTGGACAGGGGAACACCGGGGAGCTGTTTTTT. Protein sequence: CASSGQGNTGELFF.

This chain links TRBV10-1 with TRBJ1-1; 7 nucleotides agree with TRBD1. Trimming took 4 bases from V and 3 from J; bases not matched to a gene: 2. CDR1 is WNHNN and CDR2 is SYGVQD in the germline V gene (reference sequence). The CDR3 runs 13 residues. This chain's CDR3 is CASSVTGYTEAFF. The DNA for the CDR3 is TGCGCCAGCAGTGTGACAGGGTACACTGAAGCTTTCTTT.

V is TRBV7-8 and J is TRBJ2-1, with TRBD2 matching over 14 bases. The germline CDR1 and CDR2 sequences are SGHVS and FQNEAQ. V shed 1 base and J 7 bases; nucleotides not matched to a gene: 3. This CDR3 spans 16 amino acids. In DNA, the CDR3 is TGTGCCAGCAGCTTAGGACTAGCGGGAGGGGCTAATGAGCAGTTCTTC. Its translation: CASSLGLAGGANEQFF.